Given below is one TCR beta chain in context. Method: immunoSEQ multiplex PCR; TCRdb's copy keeps in-frame clones and lacks some. This table has about 110,000 clones, around 74% appearing once. There are 17 residues in the CDR3. Unmatched junction bases numbered 13, after V lost 3 bases and J lost 5 bases. Germline CDR1 is LGHNA and CDR2 is YSLEER. These data belong to a study of blood T cell repertoires in COVID-19. This chain uses TRBV4-3 with TRBJ1-2; 9 bases align to TRBD1. This clonotype was sampled from a woman aged 65 to 85 with acute or convalescent COVID-19. Sequencing was performed on peripheral blood. For the CDR3, the DNA is TGCGCCAGCAGCCAGGAGACAGGGGGGCAACCCTCTTATGGCTACACCTTC. Its translation is CASSQETGGQPSYGYTF.